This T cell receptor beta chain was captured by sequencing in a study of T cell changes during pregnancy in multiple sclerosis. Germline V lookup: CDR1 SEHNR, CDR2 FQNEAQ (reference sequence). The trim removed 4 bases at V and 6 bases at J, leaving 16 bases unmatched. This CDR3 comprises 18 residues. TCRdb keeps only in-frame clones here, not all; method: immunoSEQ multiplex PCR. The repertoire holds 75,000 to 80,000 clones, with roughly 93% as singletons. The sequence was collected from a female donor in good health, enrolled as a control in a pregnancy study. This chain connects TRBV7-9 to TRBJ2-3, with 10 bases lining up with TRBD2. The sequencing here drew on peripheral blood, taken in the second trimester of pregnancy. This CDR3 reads CASSYPSGGLLLLDTQYF. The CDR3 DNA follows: TGTGCCAGCAGCTACCCTAGCGGGGGCCTCCTTCTCTTGGATACGCAGTATTTT.